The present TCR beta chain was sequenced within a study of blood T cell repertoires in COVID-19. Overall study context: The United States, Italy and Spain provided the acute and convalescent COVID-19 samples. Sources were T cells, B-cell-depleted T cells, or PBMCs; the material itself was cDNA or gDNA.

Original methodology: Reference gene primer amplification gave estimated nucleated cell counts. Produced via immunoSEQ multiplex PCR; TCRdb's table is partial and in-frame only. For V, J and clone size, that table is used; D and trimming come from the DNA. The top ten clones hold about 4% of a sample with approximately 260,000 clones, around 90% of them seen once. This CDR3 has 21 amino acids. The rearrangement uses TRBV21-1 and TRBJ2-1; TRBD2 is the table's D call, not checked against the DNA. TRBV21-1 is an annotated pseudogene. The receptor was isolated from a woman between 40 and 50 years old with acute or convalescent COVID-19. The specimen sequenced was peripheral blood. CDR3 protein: CASSAKASGRLAGGTRNEQFF. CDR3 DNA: TGTGCCAGCAGCGCGAAAGCATCGGGTAGGCTAGCGGGGGGTACTCGGAATGAGCAGTTCTTC.